These T cell receptor beta chains were read from a single sample in a study of blood T cell repertoires in COVID-19. The data were produced by immunoSEQ multiplex PCR, yet TCRdb's version contains in-frame clones alone and is incomplete. The sample records 200,000 to 250,000 clones, roughly 78% being singletons. Sequenced material: peripheral blood. These receptors were collected from a woman in her thirties or forties with acute or convalescent COVID-19. The CDR3 runs from the conserved cysteine through the conserved F or W. The D gene is left open where the match is weak. Size is omitted from some rows. Given values are once, few, many or a class for expanded clones.

J gene,clone size,D gene,V gene,CDR3 protein,CDR3 DNA
TRBJ2-7,NA,NA,TRBV19,CASSIQSGIYEQYF,TGTGCCAGTAGTATACAATCGGGAATTTACGAGCAGTACTTC
TRBJ1-1,few,NA,TRBV11-2,CASSQGLGTEAFF,TGTGCCAGCAGCCAAGGACTGGGCACTGAAGCTTTCTTT
TRBJ2-5,NA,TRBD1,TRBV7-7,CASSLRLGQGPQETQYF,TGTGCCAGCAGCTTACGTCTGGGACAGGGGCCTCAAGAGACCCAGTACTTC
TRBJ1-2,NA,NA,TRBV29-1,CSVQAPGGGYTF,TGCAGCGTCCAAGCTCCGGGGGGTGGCTACACCTTC
TRBJ1-1,NA,TRBD1,TRBV4-3,CASSVLPGTANTEAFF,TGCGCCAGCAGTGTTTTACCCGGGACAGCGAACACTGAAGCTTTCTTT
TRBJ2-2,NA,TRBD2,TRBV6-5,CASQRGPSTGELFF,TGTGCCAGCCAGCGGGGGCCCAGCACCGGGGAGCTGTTTTTT
TRBJ2-7,NA,TRBD2,TRBV4-1,CASSQGETSGGTPYEQYF,TGCGCCAGCAGCCAAGGAGAGACTAGCGGGGGAACTCCCTACGAGCAGTACTTC
TRBJ2-3,NA,TRBD2,TRBV13,CASSSSGGGSDTQYF,TGTGCCAGCAGCTCTAGCGGCGGTGGATCAGATACGCAGTATTTT
TRBJ1-3,NA,NA,TRBV30,CAWSVGGNSGNTIYF,TGTGCCTGGAGTGTGGGGGGAAACTCTGGAAACACCATATATTTT
TRBJ1-4,many,NA,TRBV6-5,CASSYSSGSSNEKLFF,TGTGCCAGCAGTTACTCGTCAGGGTCCTCGAATGAAAAACTGTTTTTT
TRBJ1-1,once,NA,TRBV5-6,CASSSTHYRAEQGEAFF,TGTGCCAGCAGCTCGACTCATTACAGGGCCGAACAGGGTGAAGCTTTCTTT
TRBJ1-4,NA,TRBD1,TRBV2,CASSEPGQGVNEKLFF,TGTGCCAGCAGTGAACCGGGACAGGGGGTGAATGAAAAACTGTTTTTT
TRBJ1-2,few,NA,TRBV6-2/TRBV6-3,CASSYRLTNYGYTF,TGTGCCAGCAGTTACAGACTTACTAACTATGGCTACACCTTC
TRBJ1-1,NA,NA,TRBV27,CASSLWGDSPTEAFF,TGTGCCAGCAGTTTATGGGGAGATTCCCCCACGGAAGCTTTCTTT
TRBJ1-2,NA,NA,TRBV27,CASSERTNYGYTF,TGTGCCAGCAGTGAGCGTACTAACTATGGCTACACCTTC
TRBJ1-1,NA,NA,TRBV29-1,CSVSFGHEAFF,TGCAGCGTTTCCTTTGGGCATGAAGCTTTCTTT
TRBJ1-5,NA,TRBD1,TRBV30,CAWSAIGQGTYQPQHF,TGTGCCTGGAGCGCTATCGGACAGGGAACCTATCAGCCCCAGCATTTT
TRBJ1-2,NA,TRBD1,TRBV27,CASSLSADRANYGYTF,TGTGCCAGCAGTTTATCGGCCGACAGGGCTAACTATGGCTACACCTTC
TRBJ2-2,NA,NA,TRBV19,CASSIIGQNTGELFF,TGTGCCAGTAGTATAATTGGGCAGAACACCGGGGAGCTGTTTTTT
TRBJ1-2,few,NA,TRBV6-5,CASRGSNYGYTF,TGTGCCAGCCGCGGGTCTAACTATGGCTACACCTTC
TRBJ1-2,NA,TRBD1,TRBV2,CASITRGQTYGYTF,TGTGCCAGCATCACCCGGGGACAGACGTATGGCTACACCTTC
TRBJ1-1,NA,NA,TRBV2,CASSETTGTEAFF,TGTGCCAGCAGTGAAACTACAGGCACTGAAGCTTTCTTT
TRBJ2-7,NA,NA,TRBV3-1/TRBV3-2,CASSQDAVREEQYF,TGTGCCAGCAGCCAAGATGCGGTCCGGGAGGAGCAGTACTTC
TRBJ2-2,NA,NA,TRBV9,CASSSGNTGELFF,TGTGCCAGCAGCTCGGGTAACACCGGGGAGCTGTTTTTT
TRBJ2-1,NA,NA,TRBV6-5,CASRRTGRGDNEQFF,TGTGCCAGCAGACGGACAGGGAGGGGAGACAATGAGCAGTTCTTC
TRBJ1-4,once,NA,TRBV5-1,CASSPRQATNEKLFF,TGCGCCAGCAGCCCCCGACAGGCAACTAATGAAAAACTGTTTTTT
TRBJ2-3,NA,TRBD1,TRBV5-8,CASSLDAGTGTDTQYF,TGTGCCAGCAGCTTGGACGCCGGGACAGGCACAGATACGCAGTATTTT
TRBJ2-7,NA,TRBD1,TRBV6-5,CASATTAQGPYEQYF,TGTGCCAGCGCTACCACGGCACAGGGGCCTTACGAGCAGTACTTC
TRBJ1-1,few,TRBD1,TRBV15,CATRETGGLGNTEAFF,TGTGCCACCCGGGAGACAGGGGGCTTAGGGAACACTGAAGCTTTCTTT
TRBJ1-1,NA,TRBD1,TRBV15,CATRRQGFNTEAFF,TGTGCCACCAGGCGACAGGGCTTCAACACTGAAGCTTTCTTT
TRBJ1-3,NA,NA,TRBV9,CASSAQVAGNTIYF,TGTGCCAGCAGCGCCCAGGTGGCTGGAAACACCATATATTTT
TRBJ2-7,NA,TRBD2,TRBV9,CASSPRRRASGIIEQYF,TGTGCCAGCAGTCCAAGGAGGCGGGCTAGCGGGATTATCGAGCAGTACTTC
TRBJ2-1,NA,NA,TRBV25-1,CASSGASHNEQFF,TGTGCCAGCAGTGGGGCCAGTCACAATGAGCAGTTCTTC
TRBJ2-1,NA,TRBD1,TRBV19,CASSPLDRGNEQFF,TGTGCCAGTAGTCCCTTGGACAGGGGCAATGAGCAGTTCTTC
TRBJ1-1,NA,TRBD1,TRBV2,CASGRQGAGTEAFF,TGTGCCAGCGGGAGACAGGGGGCTGGCACTGAAGCTTTCTTT
TRBJ2-7,NA,TRBD1,TRBV2,CASKEVTGDYEQYF,TGTGCCAGCAAAGAGGTGACAGGGGACTACGAGCAGTACTTC
TRBJ2-2,NA,NA,TRBV6-5,CASSTRTGELFF,TGTGCCAGCAGTACCAGGACCGGGGAGCTGTTTTTT
TRBJ1-2,NA,NA,TRBV4-3,CASSQGDTEIGYTF,TGCGCCAGCAGCCAAGGGGACACCGAGATTGGCTACACCTTC
TRBJ1-6,few,NA,TRBV5-5,CASSSPTGTNSPLHF,TGTGCCAGCAGTTCCCCGACAGGAACAAATTCACCCCTCCACTTT
TRBJ2-1,NA,TRBD2,TRBV27,CASSLQLAGDGNEQFF,TGTGCCAGCAGTTTACAACTAGCGGGAGATGGGAATGAGCAGTTCTTC
TRBJ2-7,NA,TRBD1,TRBV4-1,CASGQQGNSYEQYF,TGCGCCAGCGGTCAACAGGGGAATTCCTACGAGCAGTACTTC
TRBJ1-1,once,NA,TRBV12-3/TRBV12-4,CASRPQGATEAFF,TGTGCCAGCAGGCCACAGGGAGCCACTGAAGCTTTCTTT
TRBJ1-2,NA,NA,TRBV5-6,CASSWRRNSLYGYTF,TGTGCCAGCAGCTGGCGTAGGAACAGCTTATATGGCTACACCTTC
TRBJ1-5,NA,NA,TRBV5-1,CASSLEYGGNQPQHF,TGCGCCAGCAGTTTAGAATACGGGGGAAATCAGCCCCAGCATTTT
TRBJ1-5,NA,NA,TRBV19,CASSIAAGARPQHF,TGTGCCAGTAGTATAGCCGCGGGTGCTCGGCCCCAGCATTTT
TRBJ1-6,NA,TRBD1,TRBV19,CASSLDRGRSPLHF,TGTGCCAGTAGTTTGGACAGGGGAAGGTCACCCCTCCACTTT
TRBJ1-1,NA,NA,TRBV18,CASSPDMNTEAFF,TGTGCCAGCTCACCTGACATGAACACTGAAGCTTTCTTT
TRBJ2-1,few,TRBD2,TRBV30,CAWGLASYNEQFF,TGTGCCTGGGGACTAGCATCCTACAATGAGCAGTTCTTC
TRBJ1-5,NA,NA,TRBV11-1,CASSPGSNQPQHF,TGTGCCAGCAGCCCCGGGAGCAATCAGCCCCAGCATTTT
TRBJ2-1,NA,TRBD2,TRBV7-9,CASSGAGTSGSYNEQFF,TGTGCCAGCAGCGGTGCAGGGACTAGCGGGAGTTACAATGAGCAGTTCTTC
TRBJ1-2,NA,TRBD1,TRBV19,CASSTDRGHGYTF,TGTGCCAGTAGTACTGACAGGGGCCATGGCTACACCTTC